Listed here are 21 T cell receptor beta chains from one sample, sequenced in a study of T cell repertoires in cytomegalovirus infection. TCRdb analysed the reads with MiXCR anew, one entry per CDR3 protein. The sample lists around 490,000 distinct CDR3 sequences, around 27% seen once, with 13% in the top ten. Material for sequencing was PBMCs. The receptors here all came from a human donor in good health (CMV status not recorded). Some clones in this sample may be carry-over from other donors' samples.

CDR3 nucleotides: TGCAGTGGACGACTAGCGGAAGAGACCCAGTACTTC. Amino acids: CSGRLAEETQYF. The V call is TRBV20-1, the J call TRBJ2-5; 9 bases map to TRBD2. Germline assignment: CDR1 DFQATT and CDR2 SNEGSKA (reference sequence). V dropped 7 bases and J dropped 3; count of bases not matched to a gene: 3. CDR3 length: 12 amino acids.

V is TRBV24-1 and J is TRBJ1-1; D is undetermined. V lost 2 bases, J lost 8 bases, and 11 bases lay in between. Germline V gene sequence: CDR1 KGHDR, CDR2 SFDVKD. This CDR3 has 13 amino acids. The CDR3 region is CATSDSGWAEAFF. The CDR3 region has the DNA TGTGCCACCAGTGATTCGGGATGGGCCGAAGCTTTCTTT.

J is TRBJ2-5 and V is TRBV6-2 or TRBV6-3; 11 positions match TRBD1. There are 20 residues in the CDR3. J lost 6 bases, V lost 2 bases, and 20 bases had no gene match. From germline, CDR1 is MNHEY and CDR2 SVGEGT. CDR3 bases: TGTGCCAGCAGTTACAGCCGCCAGACCCGGGACAGGGGGATGGAAAAGACCCAGTACTTC. It yields the protein CASSYSRQTRDRGMEKTQYF.

The V call is TRBV6-2 or TRBV6-3, the J call TRBJ2-1; 15 nucleotides align to TRBD2. The V and J ends lost 2 bases and 9 bases, in that order; junction bases with no gene match: 2. Germline CDR1 MNHEY, CDR2 SVGEGT. CDR3 size: 15 residues. CDR3 DNA sequence: TGTGCCAGCAGTTACGTGGGACTAGCGGGAGGTGAGCAGTTCTTC. This codes for CASSYVGLAGGEQFF.

The V and J genes are TRBV4-2 and TRBJ2-1, with TRBD2 identical over 9 bases. CDR1 and CDR2 (germline): LGHNA, YNFKEQ. The CDR3 contains 16 residues. V gave up 3 bases and J gave up 4 bases; unmatched junction bases: 7. The DNA of the CDR3 is TGTGCCAGCAGCCACGAAGGGGCGGGAGGGTACAATGAGCAGTTCTTC. It codes for CASSHEGAGGYNEQFF.

This clonotype was counted at least ten times. The chain employs TRBV6-1 and TRBJ2-5; D might be TRBD1 (6 bases). The CDR3 spans 15 residues. Germline V lookup: CDR1 MNHNS, CDR2 SASEGT. The germline V and J ends were trimmed by 0 bases and 2 bases, with 10 bases remaining between them. CDR3 protein: CASSEATGSQETQYF. CDR3 nucleotides: TGTGCCAGCAGTGAAGCCACAGGGAGTCAAGAGACCCAGTACTTC.

Many counts were recorded for this clonotype. V usage is TRBV11-1 and J usage is TRBJ2-1; 7 bases fit TRBD2. This CDR3 region has 15 residues. V lost 1 base to trimming and J lost 2 bases; unmatched junction nucleotides: 2. Germline CDR1 SGHAT, CDR2 FQDESV (reference sequence). CDR3 in amino acids: CASSLGDYTYNEQFF. The CDR3 DNA follows: TGTGCCAGCAGCTTAGGGGACTACACCTACAATGAGCAGTTCTTC.

A few counts support this clonotype. CDR3 nucleotides: TGTGCCAGCAGTACGGGACAGAGAAACACCATATATTTT. It encodes CASSTGQRNTIYF. V gene TRBV12-3 or TRBV12-4 combines with J gene TRBJ1-3; 7 bases match TRBD1. The CDR3 totals 13 residues. The J segment lost 5 bases and the V segment lost 5 bases, leaving 3 bases of the junction unmatched.

The table lists this clonotype with many counts. The chain's CDR3 is CASSFDRVTEAFF. The CDR3 DNA reads as TGTGCCAGCAGCTTTGACAGGGTTACTGAAGCTTTCTTT. This rearrangement joins TRBV7-2 to TRBJ1-1, with TRBD1 identical over 7 bases. Trimming cost V 3 bases and J 5 bases; bases outside gene matches: 3. Germline V gives CDR1 SGHTA, CDR2 FQGNSA. CDR3 length equals 13 residues.

The chain carries TRBV9 and TRBJ2-7; D is uncertain. CDR3 size: 14 residues. Germline V gene lookup returns CDR1 SGDLS and CDR2 YYNGEE. V shed 2 bases and J shed 5 bases, with 14 bases lying between them. The CDR3: CASSVSAGRDEQYF. CDR3 bases: TGTGCCAGCAGCGTGTCGGCCGGCCGGGACGAGCAGTACTTC.

This clonotype appeared a few times. This chain joins TRBV5-6 and TRBJ2-1; the D is unclear. CDR1 SGHDT and CDR2 YYEEEE come from the germline V gene. The CDR3 has 16 residues. Deletions cut 0 bases from V and 4 bases from J, with 14 bases between. The CDR3 region has the DNA TGTGCCAGCAGCTTGGAGACCTGGAGCCTTTACAATGAGCAGTTCTTC. Protein sequence: CASSLETWSLYNEQFF.

The rearrangement uses TRBV5-1 and TRBJ2-5, with 8 bases identical to TRBD2. V shed 7 bases, J shed 4 bases, and the junction held 12 bases outside the gene matches. The V gene's germline CDR1 is SGHRS and CDR2 YFSETQ. This CDR3 region has 15 residues. The CDR3 bases are TGCGCCAGCGTAGAAGGACTAGCAGGGCGAGAGACCCAGTACTTC. Protein sequence: CASVEGLAGRETQYF. The full variable domain, with the rest looked up from reference TRBV5-1 and TRBJ2-5, is KAGVTQTPRYLIKTRGQQVTLSCSPISGHRSVSWYQQTPGQGLQFLFEYFSETQRNKGNFPGRFSGRQFSNSRSEMNVSTLELGDSALYLCASVEGLAGRETQYFGPGTRLLVL.

The CDR3 is CASSWTSGRAVEQFF. The CDR3 bases are TGTGCCAGCAGCTGGACTAGCGGGAGGGCCGTTGAGCAGTTCTTC. J is TRBJ2-1 and V is TRBV7-3, with 15 bases identical to TRBD2. Germline V gene lookup returns CDR1 SGHTA and CDR2 FQGTGA. The V gene end was trimmed by 4 bases and the J gene end by 9 bases; junction bases not matched to a gene: 4. CDR3 length equals 15 residues. Full variable domain (remainder filled in from reference TRBV7-3 and TRBJ2-1): GAGVSQTPSNKVTEKGKYVELRCDPISGHTALYWYRQSLGQGPEFLIYFQGTGAADDSGLPNDRFFAVRPEGSVSTLKIQRTERGDSAVYLCASSWTSGRAVEQFFGPGTRLTVL.

This chain joins TRBV15 and TRBJ2-5; D might be TRBD2 (6 bases). The CDR3 runs 14 residues. CDR1 LNHNV and CDR2 YYDKDF come from the germline V gene (reference sequence). V lost 5 bases to trimming and J lost 4 bases, with 14 bases between them. This chain's CDR3 is CATSGGASVETQYF. The CDR3 DNA reads as TGTGCCACCAGCGGAGGGGCCTCGGTAGAGACCCAGTACTTC.

This clonotype has more than one count but fewer than ten. The CDR3 is CASSLGGGPGGGNTIYF. CDR3 DNA sequence: TGTGCCAGCAGCTTAGGGGGGGGGCCCGGCGGTGGAAACACCATATATTTT. This chain uses TRBV7-6 with TRBJ1-3; D might be TRBD1 (6 bases). The CDR3 totals 17 residues. V shed 1 base and J shed 3 bases, with 16 bases lying between them. Per the germline V gene, CDR1 is SGHVS and CDR2 is FNYEAQ.

The chain has TRBV27 and TRBJ1-5; D may be TRBD1 (6 bases). Between the trimmed V and J ends, which lost 4 bases and 7 bases, there was a span of 17 bases. This CDR3 has 15 residues. CDR1 and CDR2 from the germline V gene are MNHEY and SMNVEV (reference sequence). CDR3 sequence reads: CASSSSGGGRQPQHF. CDR3 sequence (DNA): TGTGCCAGCAGTTCATCGGGGGGGGGCAGGCAGCCCCAGCATTTT.

This clonotype was seen a few times. The rearrangement links TRBV7-6 to TRBJ1-2, with D unresolved. Germline loops: CDR1 SGHVS, CDR2 FNYEAQ. This CDR3 is 11 amino acids long. Trimming pared 5 bases from V and 6 bases from J, leaving 7 bases between. The CDR3 protein is CASSEGNGYTF. CDR3 nucleotide sequence: TGTGCCAGCAGCGAAGGGAATGGCTACACCTTC.

This clonotype was detected ten times or more. The chain joins TRBV11-2 to TRBJ2-1; tentatively, D is TRBD2 (6 bases). Looked up from germline, CDR1 is SGHAT and CDR2 is FQNNGV. The V end lost 2 bases, the J end lost 8 bases, and 22 bases lay between the germline ends. The length of the CDR3 is 17 residues. CDR3 coding DNA: TGTGCCAGCAGCTTAACTTTTTCCGGGAGTGTTGTGTATGAGCAGTTCTTC. Its translation: CASSLTFSGSVVYEQFF.

The rearrangement uses TRBV7-9 and TRBJ2-3; TRBD1 might be the D (6 bases). CDR1 is SEHNR, CDR2 FQNEAQ, per germline (reference sequence). V lost 1 base and J lost 2, with 16 bases in between. The CDR3 runs 17 residues. This CDR3 is CASSLVGQTAATDTQYF. CDR3 coding DNA: TGTGCCAGCAGCTTAGTAGGACAGACGGCGGCCACAGATACGCAGTATTTT.

This clonotype was seen only a few times. This chain uses TRBV7-3 with TRBJ2-1; 14 bases match TRBD2. V lost 5 bases to trimming and J lost 3 bases; unmatched junction nucleotides: 6. This CDR3 contains 17 residues. Germline CDR1 and CDR2: SGHTA and FQGTGA. The CDR3 loop is CASSPGLAGARYNEQFF. DNA of the CDR3: TGTGCCAGCAGCCCGGGACTAGCGGGAGCCCGCTACAATGAGCAGTTCTTC.

This chain links TRBV7-6 with TRBJ2-2, with 10 bases matching TRBD2. CDR1 and CDR2 (germline): SGHVS, FNYEAQ. The CDR3 runs to 17 residues. V trimming: 6 bases; J trimming: 6 bases; junction bases outside the gene matches: 13. The CDR3 DNA sequence: TGTGCCAGCAGATTCCAGCGCCAGCGGGAGGGGGCCGGGGAGCTGTTTTTT. This translates into CASRFQRQREGAGELFF.